This T cell receptor beta chain was identified in a study of breast tumors, draining lymph nodes, adjacent tissues. TCRdb redid the calling of the multiplex PCR reads with MiXCR, one entry per CDR3 protein. Of 200,000 to 300,000 distinct CDR3 sequences listed, about 30% are singletons. The lymph nodes were axillary draining lymph nodes from breast cancer patients. This clonotype was detected many times. Its antigen is not known. Per the germline V gene, CDR1 is MNHNY and CDR2 is SVGAGI (reference sequence). The CDR3 is made up of 14 amino acids. Trimming removed 6 bases from V and 8 bases from J; junction bases left unmatched: 6. Study outcomes and limitations: Luminal-like breast cancer showed significantly higher tumor–nontumor repertoire similarity than basal-like.

The gene calls are TRBV6-6 and TRBJ1-6, with 8 bases aligning to TRBD1. The sample taken for sequencing was axillary lymph node tissue. The sequence derives from a female donor with breast cancer. Some clones in this sample may be carry-over from other donors' samples. The CDR3 DNA is TGTGCCAGCAGCCGGACAGGGATTGATTCACCCCTCCACTTT. Its protein product is CASSRTGIDSPLHF.